This T cell receptor beta chain was profiled in a study of shared clonotypes between healthy human individuals. Overall study findings and caveats: The study found lower generation probabilities in non-shared clonotypes than in those shared by all four donors.

Points on this clone: Its antigen is not identified.

TCRdb's copy holds only in-frame clones and misses some; the assay was immunoSEQ multiplex PCR. The sample contains under 1,100,000 clones, around 75% of which appear only once. The CDR3 extends over 13 amino acids. Germline-derived CDR1 and CDR2 are MNHNY and SVGAGI (reference sequence). Trimming cost V 6 bases and J 4 bases, with 12 bases left between them. Sequenced: memory CD4+ T cells sorted from blood. Stated subset: CD45RA-negative fraction. The TCR comes from a man younger than 30 in good health. The chain couples TRBV6-6 to TRBJ1-2; D gene ambiguous. CDR3 in DNA: TGTGCCAGCAGGATACCATCTTCCTATGGCTACACCTTC. This translates into CASRIPSSYGYTF.